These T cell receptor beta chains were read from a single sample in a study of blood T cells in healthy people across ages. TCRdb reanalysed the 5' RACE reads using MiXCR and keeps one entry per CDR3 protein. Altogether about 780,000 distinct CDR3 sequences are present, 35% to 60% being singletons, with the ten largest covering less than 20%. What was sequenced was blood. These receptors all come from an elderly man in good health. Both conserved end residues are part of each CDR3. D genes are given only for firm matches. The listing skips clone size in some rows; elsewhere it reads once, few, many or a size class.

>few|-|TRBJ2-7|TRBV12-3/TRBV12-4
CASRSEAYEQYF
TGTGCCAGCAGAAGCGAGGCTTACGAGCAGTACTTC
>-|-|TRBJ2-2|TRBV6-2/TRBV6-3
CASSRHTGELFF
TGTGCCAGCAGTCGACACACCGGGGAGCTGTTTTTT
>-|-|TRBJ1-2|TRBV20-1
CSASGVDYGYTF
TGCAGTGCTAGTGGGGTGGACTATGGCTACACCTTC
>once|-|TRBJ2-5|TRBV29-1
CSVEYRAQETQYF
TGCAGCGTTGAATACAGGGCTCAAGAGACCCAGTACTTC
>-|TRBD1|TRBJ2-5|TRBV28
CASSKQGWETQYF
TGTGCCAGCAGTAAACAGGGGTGGGAGACCCAGTACTTC
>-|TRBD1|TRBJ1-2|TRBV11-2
CASSLGQGKHGYTF
TGTGCCAGCAGCTTGGGACAGGGAAAGCATGGCTACACCTTC
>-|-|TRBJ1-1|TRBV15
CAIQGNTEAFF
TGTGCCATACAGGGAAACACTGAAGCTTTCTTT
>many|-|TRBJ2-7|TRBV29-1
CSVVPAGSSYEQYF
TGCAGCGTCGTACCCGCGGGCAGCTCCTACGAGCAGTACTTC
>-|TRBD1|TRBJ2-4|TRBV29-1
CSVARTGALAKNIQYF
TGCAGCGTTGCCCGGACAGGGGCTTTAGCCAAAAACATTCAGTACTTC
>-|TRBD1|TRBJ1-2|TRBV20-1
CSARRTGRYGYTF
TGCAGTGCTCGAAGGACAGGGCGGTATGGCTACACCTTC
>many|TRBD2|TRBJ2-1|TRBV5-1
CASSLDLSGRAPGEQFF
TGCGCCAGCAGCTTGGATCTCAGCGGGAGGGCCCCGGGCGAGCAGTTCTTC
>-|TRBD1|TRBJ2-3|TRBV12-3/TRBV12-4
CASSLRGGADAEYF
TGTGCCAGCAGTTTGAGAGGGGGCGCAGATGCGGAGTATTTT
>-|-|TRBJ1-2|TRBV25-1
CASLGLTGLSPVGYGYTF
TGTGCCAGCCTAGGCTTAACGGGACTCTCCCCAGTGGGATATGGCTACACCTTC
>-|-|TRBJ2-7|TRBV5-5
CASSVGLTLYEQYF
TGTGCCAGCAGCGTCGGACTGACCCTCTACGAGCAGTACTTC
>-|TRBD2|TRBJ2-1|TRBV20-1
CSASWTSGRNEQFF
TGCAGTGCAAGTTGGACTAGCGGGAGGAATGAGCAGTTCTTC
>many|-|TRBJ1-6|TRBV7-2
CASSYVSANSPLHF
TGTGCCAGCAGCTACGTGTCAGCAAATTCACCCCTCCACTTT
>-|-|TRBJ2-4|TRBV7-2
CASSARTARYNEQYF
TGTGCCAGCAGCGCCAGGACCGCCCGCTACAATGAGCAGTACTTC
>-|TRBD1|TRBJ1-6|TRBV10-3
CATQGDGNSPLHF
TGTGCCACCCAGGGGGACGGAAATTCACCCCTCCACTTT
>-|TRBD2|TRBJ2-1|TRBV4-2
CASSQPAGVENEQFF
TGTGCCAGCAGCCAGCCAGCGGGAGTGGAGAATGAGCAGTTCTTC
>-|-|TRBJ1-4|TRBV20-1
CSARVEPTNEKLFF
TGCAGTGCTAGAGTGGAGCCAACTAATGAAAAACTGTTTTTT
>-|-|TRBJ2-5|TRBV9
CASSVGALITQETQYF
TGTGCCAGCAGCGTAGGGGCCCTTATCACCCAAGAGACCCAGTACTTC
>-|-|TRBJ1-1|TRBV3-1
CASSQDGGNTEAFF
TGTGCCAGCAGCCAAGACGGGGGGAACACTGAAGCTTTCTTT
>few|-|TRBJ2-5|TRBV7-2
CASSLRRERETQYF
TGTGCCAGCAGCTTACGGCGGGAACGAGAGACCCAGTACTTC
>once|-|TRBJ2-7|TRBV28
CASSLVGGQTRQYF
TGTGCCAGCAGTTTAGTCGGCGGGCAAACTCGGCAGTACTTC
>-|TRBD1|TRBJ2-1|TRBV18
CASSPGQGEDEQFF
TGTGCCAGCTCACCGGGACAGGGTGAAGATGAGCAGTTCTTC
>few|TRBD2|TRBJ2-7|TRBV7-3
CASSPRLAGVDEQYF
TGTGCCAGCAGCCCACGGCTAGCGGGTGTAGACGAGCAGTACTTC
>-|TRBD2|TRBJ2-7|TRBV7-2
CASSLEGGRTHEQYF
TGTGCCAGCAGCTTAGAGGGCGGGAGAACACACGAGCAGTACTTC
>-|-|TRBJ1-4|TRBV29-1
CSVGHEKLFF
TGCAGCGTTGGTCATGAAAAACTGTTTTTT
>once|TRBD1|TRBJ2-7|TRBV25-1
CASSDLFGTVDPEQYF
TGTGCCAGCAGTGATCTGTTCGGGACAGTGGACCCCGAGCAGTACTTC
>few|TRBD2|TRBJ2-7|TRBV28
CASTPGLAFSYEQYF
TGTGCCAGCACTCCGGGACTAGCGTTCTCCTACGAGCAGTACTTC
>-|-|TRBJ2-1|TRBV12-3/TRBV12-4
CASNPTSPRVDEQFF
TGTGCCAGCAACCCGACCTCGCCAAGGGTAGATGAGCAGTTCTTC
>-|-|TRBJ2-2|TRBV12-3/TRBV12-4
CASSILWRGELFF
TGTGCCAGCAGCATCCTATGGCGCGGGGAGCTGTTTTTT
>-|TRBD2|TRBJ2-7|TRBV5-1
CASRPQPGLAASYEQYF
TGCGCCAGCAGACCCCAACCGGGACTAGCGGCGTCATACGAGCAGTACTTC
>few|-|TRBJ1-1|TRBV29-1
CSVVTGHTDAFF
TGCAGCGTTGTCACGGGCCACACTGACGCTTTCTTT
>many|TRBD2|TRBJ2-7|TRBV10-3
CAITTASGSLAYEQYF
TGTGCCATCACCACAGCTAGCGGGAGTTTGGCCTACGAGCAGTACTTC
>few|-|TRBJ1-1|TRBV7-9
CASSFGGVDTEAFF
TGTGCCAGCAGCTTCGGAGGGGTGGATACTGAAGCTTTCTTT
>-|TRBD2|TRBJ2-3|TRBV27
CASSIRTSGTDTQYF
TGTGCCAGCAGCATCAGGACTAGCGGCACAGATACGCAGTATTTT
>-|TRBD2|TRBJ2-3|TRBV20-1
CSAGDLRGAGGITDTQYF
TGCAGTGCTGGAGATCTGAGGGGGGCGGGAGGCATCACAGATACGCAGTATTTT
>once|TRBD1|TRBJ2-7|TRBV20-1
CSARSGTGLHEQYF
TGCAGTGCTAGGTCCGGGACAGGCCTCCACGAGCAGTACTTC
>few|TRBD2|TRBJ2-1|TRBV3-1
CASSQDWTSGSNEQFF
TGTGCCAGCAGCCAAGATTGGACTAGCGGGTCCAATGAGCAGTTCTTC
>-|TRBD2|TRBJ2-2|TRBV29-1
CSVEYSGRVGGELFF
TGCAGCGTTGAATATAGCGGGAGGGTCGGCGGGGAGCTGTTTTTT
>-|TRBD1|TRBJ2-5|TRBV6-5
CAGSVDRATQYF
TGTGCCGGCAGTGTGGACAGGGCCACCCAGTACTTC
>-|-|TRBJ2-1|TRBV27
CASSPAGAGFYNEQFF
TGTGCCAGCAGTCCCGCGGGCGCGGGCTTCTACAATGAGCAGTTCTTC
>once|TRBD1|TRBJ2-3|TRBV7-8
CASSSSPTGGRMSDTQYF
TGTGCCAGCAGCAGCTCGCCCACAGGGGGCCGGATGTCAGATACGCAGTATTTT
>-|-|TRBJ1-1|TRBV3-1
CANSQNSGSTEAFF
TGTGCCAACAGCCAAAATTCGGGGTCCACTGAAGCTTTCTTT
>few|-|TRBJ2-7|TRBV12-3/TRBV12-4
CASSARLASRAPNEQYF
TGTGCCAGCAGCGCCCGTTTGGCCAGCAGGGCCCCCAATGAGCAGTACTTC
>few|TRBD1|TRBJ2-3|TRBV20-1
CSAPTGFSTDTQYF
TGCAGTGCACCGACAGGGTTTAGCACAGATACGCAGTATTTT
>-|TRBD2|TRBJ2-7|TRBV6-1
CASSPRTSPQQYF
TGTGCCAGCAGCCCCAGGACTAGCCCTCAGCAGTACTTC